This entry describes one TCR beta chain. Its antigen is unknown. No much larger clone is present one base from it, and per-base qualities are unavailable. The data are from a study of shared clonotypes between healthy human individuals (dated by TCRdb to the early 2020s). At the level of the whole study: Three men and two women, aged 18 to 49 years, made up the cohort. Different laboratories and diverse techniques were used to prepare libraries and sequence TCR repertoires, to increase sequencing depth and limit assay-specific biases. To estimate repertoire size and how much clonotypes are shared between individuals, the study performed deep sequencing of blood TCR repertoires from five healthy adults. For each donor, CD4 naive and CD4 memory were each run on three plates, CD8 naive on two plates, and CD8 memory on one plate. Each donor's leukapheresis produced roughly between roughly 0.9 and 8.9 billion PBMCs. Broader findings and caveats from the paper: Pairwise subsampling led to the expectation that sequencing depth would affect the degree of clonotype sharing among donors. Compared with non-shared clonotypes, the clonotypes found in all four sorted-subset donors had higher generation probabilities. Even with the large sequencing depth, rarefaction of the sorted-subset datasets indicated that sequencing was incomplete. Naive subsets generally had larger estimated clonotype richness than memory subsets. Sharing across a handful of donors was observed for about 4.8% of naive CD4, 3% to 4% of naive CD8, about 2.3% of memory CD4, and less than 0.45% of memory CD8 clonotypes. Sampling was restricted to blood, and TCR repertoires in tissue are likely to differ from TCR repertoires in blood. Because the study included only a small number of donors, the genetic and exposure-history diversity represented was limited.

Donors were healthy HIV-negative adults with no recently reported acute infections or vaccinations. Only Caucasian adults living in Nashville, Tennessee, USA were represented among the donors. CD4+ T cells were enriched by magnetic negative selection, after which naive cells were positively selected on CD45RA and the negative fraction was taken as the memory subset. Blood was obtained by leukapheresis, after which PBMCs were separated by Ficoll-Histopaque density gradient centrifugation and cryopreserved in liquid nitrogen vapor phase. Purity and quantity of every magnetically sorted T cell population were checked by analytical flow cytometry. Genomic DNA was isolated from every sorted fraction and measured by UV absorbance on a Nanodrop 2000c. TCR CDR3 regions were amplified from genomic DNA by multiplex PCR using the deep immunoSEQ assay. Extracted genomic DNA from each cell subset was distributed evenly across all wells of several immunoSEQ 96-well plates, and each plate was treated as a replicate. Each replicate PCR for sorted subsets received roughly 0.2 ug genomic DNA, equal to some 32,000 T cell genomes. Purified libraries were quantified with a Qubit 3.0 fluorometer, sized on a Bioanalyzer 2100, and re-quantified with the KAPA Library Quantification kit. Every immunoSEQ 96-well plate was sequenced on a dedicated single-read 150-cycle Illumina NextSeq 550 flow cell. As for the authors' bioinformatics: The immunoSEQ output contained only junctional sequences without quality scores, so filtering could not match that applied to full-length reads. To assign V/J genes and CDR3, sequences were annotated using PyIR, a Python wrapper for IgBLAST v1.9, with IMGT germline references. Reads with weak V/J assignments (E-value above 1e-6), missing CDR3, stop codons, out-of-frame junctions, or ambiguous translated residues were removed. V3J clonotypes were defined as sequences sharing the same inferred V gene, J gene, and CDR3 amino acid sequence. The percentage overlap between two repertoires was calculated by dividing the number of shared unique clonotypes by the size of the smaller repertoire. Three approaches were used to assess repertoire richness: RTK rarefaction, the Chao1 estimator, and Recon v2.1 estimates of unobserved clonotypes. Generation probabilities were computed with OLGA for all TCRbeta clonotypes obtained by the gDNA method from four donors. What TCRdb holds here is the immuneACCESS table cut down to in-frame rearrangements. Part of the clones is not present; checked against another copy, under half of the missing clones reflect an unresolved V gene, and the others are unexplained. V and J calls and clone size are given by that table; D and trimming were obtained from the DNA. This sample holds about 2.4 million clones; 90% to 95% were observed only once. Clones ranked in the top ten supply approximately 0.35% of the sample.

Reading the germline V gene gives CDR1 KGHSH and CDR2 LQKENI. The cysteine opens and the phenylalanine closes a CDR3 of 15 amino acids. The only DNA kept is the CDR3, 45 bases in frame from the first base. V sheds 3 bases and J sheds 0 bases, leaving 10 bases between their ends. The sequence came from a man in his late teens or twenties in good health. Some clones in this sample may be carry-over from other donors' samples. The rearrangement combines TRBV18 with TRBJ2-3, with the D segment identity uncertain. Material for sequencing was naive CD4+ T cells from PBMCs. What the cell subset or site label conveys for this sample: CD45RA+ positively selected. The CDR3 corresponds to CASSPATSSTDTQYF. The DNA is as follows: TGTGCCAGCTCACCGGCCACATCTAGCACAGATACGCAGTATTTT.